This TCR beta chain was identified during a study of human T cells and chemical hapten exposure. Time point meaning: patch test 1, 2 weeks after DPC sensitization. The treatment is: therapeutic diphenylcyclopropenone sensitization with weekly scalp DPC. The template was total RNA from unfractionated whole blood. At patch-test visits, sampling came before the patch test. A single record per CDR3 protein comes from TCRdb applying MiXCR to the RACE reads. The sample consists of 40,000 to 50,000 distinct CDR3 sequences, under 5% of them appearing once. This clonotype came up many times. What it binds is unknown. Study outcomes and limitations: No alteration of TCRs above 1 in 1000 frequency was seen with DPC sensitization.

Germline V CDR1 and CDR2: LGHDT, YNNKEL (reference sequence). After removal of 0 bases from V and 5 bases from J, the junction contained 12 bases not matched to a gene. The CDR3 covers 18 residues. The rearrangement uses TRBV3-1 and TRBJ2-3, with 9 bases that match TRBD2. Sequenced material: whole blood, taken in connection with sensitization to the hapten diphenylcyclopropenone (DPC). The source of this sequence is a man aged 50 or older with alopecia areata. Some clones in this sample may be carry-over from other donors' samples. The CDR3 bases are TGTGCCAGCAGCCAAGAAGTAAAAGCGGGAGGCGGAAGAGATACGCAGTATTTT. It specifies CASSQEVKAGGGRDTQYF.